The 20 T cell receptor beta chains below were found in one sample sequenced in a study of T-cell memory formation after mild COVID-19. TCRdb processed the 5' RACE reads anew with MiXCR; each CDR3 protein has one entry. The sample holds 250,000 or so distinct CDR3 sequences, about a sixth seen once. The specimen was PBMCs or a T cell subset sorted from them (not recorded which). The source is a man aged 18 to 30 who had mild COVID-19 (a few samples of this study predate the infection). Cell type and time point are not known.

The gene calls are TRBV23-1 and TRBJ1-5; no clear D gene. TRBV23-1 is marked as an open reading frame, function uncertain. Trimming cost V 7 bases and J 6 bases, with 7 bases left between them. This CDR3 contains 11 residues. The CDR3 nucleotides are TGCGCCAGCACCTGGGTTCAGCCCCAGCATTTT. Encoded protein: CASTWVQPQHF.

The sample holds many counts of this clonotype. CDR3 residues: CASSLLPRSYEQYF. The CDR3 DNA sequence: TGCGCCAGCAGCTTGCTGCCCAGGTCCTACGAGCAGTACTTC. The rearrangement joins TRBV5-1 to TRBJ2-7; no reliable D call. The CDR3 is made up of 14 amino acids. Per the germline V gene, CDR1 is SGHRS and CDR2 is YFSETQ. Trimming left V 1 base short and J 1 base short, with 9 bases between.

The chain carries TRBV5-1 and TRBJ2-5, with 7 bases fitting TRBD2. CDR3 length: 16 amino acids. Unmatched junction bases numbered 7, after V lost 0 bases and J lost 2 bases. Germline CDR1 is SGHRS and CDR2 is YFSETQ. The CDR3 loop reads CASSLVASGRQETQYF. CDR3 in DNA: TGCGCCAGCAGCTTGGTGGCTAGCGGACGGCAAGAGACCCAGTACTTC.

This clonotype was seen more than once but under ten times. The rearrangement joins TRBV9 to TRBJ2-2, with 7 nucleotides matching TRBD1. The J segment lost 1 base and the V segment lost 0 bases, leaving 3 bases of the junction unmatched. There are 16 residues in the CDR3. Looked up from germline, CDR1 is SGDLS and CDR2 is YYNGEE. CDR3 sequence (DNA): TGTGCCAGCAGCGTAGAGGGACAGTGGAACACCGGGGAGCTGTTTTTT. This codes for CASSVEGQWNTGELFF.

The chain recombines TRBV7-2 with TRBJ2-3; TRBD1 or TRBD2 may be the D gene (5 bases each). The CDR3 is made up of 16 amino acids. CDR1 is SGHTA, CDR2 FQGNSA, per germline. V lost 1 base and J lost 5, with 16 bases in between. The CDR3 DNA is TGTGCCAGCAGCTTAGGTGGGACGGTCTGGCGAGATACGCAGTATTTT. It specifies CASSLGGTVWRDTQYF.

There are a few counts of this clonotype. J is TRBJ2-5 and V is TRBV6-6, with TRBD1 identical over 7 bases. V lost 4 bases, J lost 5 bases, and 10 bases stayed unmatched. This CDR3 is 15 amino acids long. Germline CDR1 and CDR2: MNHNY and SVGAGI (reference sequence). The CDR3 reads CASSSDRGRLETQYF. CDR3 DNA sequence: TGTGCCAGCAGTTCAGATAGGGGGCGTTTGGAGACCCAGTACTTC.

The sample holds many counts of this clonotype. This rearrangement joins TRBV20-1 to TRBJ2-5; 7 bases map to TRBD2. The germline V gene encodes CDR1 DFQATT and CDR2 SNEGSKA (reference sequence). The CDR3 spans 14 residues. Losses at the gene ends were 0 bases for V and 5 bases for J; bases not matched to a gene: 6. The CDR3 nucleotides are TGCAGTGCTAGAGATGGGGGGGAGGGGGAGACCCAGTACTTC. Encoded protein: CSARDGGEGETQYF.

The CDR3, as DNA: TGTGCCAGCAGCCTGTATGGGGAGGACCTTTACAATGAGCAGTTCTTC. Translation gives CASSLYGEDLYNEQFF. The V call is TRBV6-2 or TRBV6-3, the J call TRBJ2-1, with D possibly matching TRBD2 (6 bases). Germline CDR1 MNHEY, CDR2 SVGEGT. V lost 6 bases and J lost 4, with 19 bases in between. The CDR3 has 16 amino acids.

V is TRBV12-5 and J is TRBJ1-3; D call uncertain. Germline assignment: CDR1 LGHNT and CDR2 FRNRAP. V lost 11 bases and J 2 bases, leaving 28 bases between the germline ends. The CDR3 sequence is 18 residues long. The CDR3 region has the DNA TGTGCTCTGCTGGGGAACGGACCCGACCCCATCACTGGAAACACCATATATTTT. Its translation is CALLGNGPDPITGNTIYF.

CDR3 DNA sequence: TGTGCCAGCAGATCGGACATCCCTGAAGCTTTCTTT. It is translated as CASRSDIPEAFF. This sequence joins TRBV7-9 and TRBJ1-1; perhaps TRBD1 as D (5 bases). Looked up from germline, CDR1 is SEHNR and CDR2 is FQNEAQ (reference sequence). CDR3 size: 12 residues. V lost 6 bases, J lost 6 bases, and 11 bases lay in between.

This clonotype occurred a few times. V is TRBV12-3 or TRBV12-4 and J is TRBJ1-5; D is perhaps TRBD1 (5 bases). V dropped 4 bases and J dropped 6 bases, with 10 bases sitting between them. The CDR3 is made up of 13 amino acids. Here the CDR3 DNA reads TGTGCCAGCAGTTCCCCAGACAGTCAGCCCCAGCATTTT. Translated, it gives CASSSPDSQPQHF.

This clonotype was counted between two and nine times. V gene TRBV7-2 combines with J gene TRBJ2-3; 9 nucleotides align to TRBD2. Trimming cost V 1 base and J 4 bases; bases outside gene matches: 6. CDR3 length: 16 residues. Germline V gene sequence: CDR1 SGHTA, CDR2 FQGNSA. As DNA, the CDR3 is TGTGCCAGCAGCTTAGTTCGGCGGGGGGGATCAGATACGCAGTATTTT. This codes for CASSLVRRGGSDTQYF.

The V call is TRBV4-3, the J call TRBJ2-3; 9 nucleotides agree with TRBD2. The CDR3 loop spans 17 amino acids. CDR1 LGHNA and CDR2 YSLEER come from the germline V gene. Trimming took 4 bases from V and 2 from J; bases not matched to a gene: 10. The CDR3 sequence is CASSPNVAGEYTDTQYF. CDR3 nucleotides: TGCGCCAGCAGCCCCAATGTAGCGGGGGAGTACACAGATACGCAGTATTTT.

The chain links TRBV12-3 or TRBV12-4 to TRBJ2-3; 8 positions match TRBD1. V lost 4 bases, J lost 0 bases, and 6 bases stayed unmatched. The CDR3 covers 16 residues. The CDR3 sequence is CASSYRGWSSTDTQYF. As DNA, the CDR3 is TGTGCCAGCAGTTACAGGGGGTGGAGTAGCACAGATACGCAGTATTTT.

The rearrangement joins TRBV18 to TRBJ2-5; tentatively, D is TRBD2 (5 bases). Trimming cost V 3 bases and J 4 bases, with 12 bases left between them. This CDR3 has 14 residues. Germline lookup yields CDR1 KGHSH and CDR2 LQKENI. CDR3 in amino acids: CASSPGPGGETQYF. The CDR3 DNA reads as TGTGCCAGCTCACCCGGGCCTGGAGGAGAGACCCAGTACTTC.

This chain uses TRBV18 with TRBJ2-4; D uncertain. The germline CDR1 and CDR2 sequences are KGHSH and LQKENI. This CDR3 region has 16 residues. Trimming removed 0 bases from V and 3 bases from J, with 12 bases in between. CDR3 loop: CASSPPSEGRKNIQYF. CDR3 bases: TGTGCCAGCTCACCACCTAGTGAAGGGCGCAAAAACATTCAGTACTTC. Full variable domain (rest looked up from reference TRBV18 and TRBJ2-4): NAGVMQNPRHLVRRRGQEARLRCSPMKGHSHVYWYRQLPEEGLKFMVYLQKENIIDESGMPKERFSAEFPKEGPSILRIQQVVRGDSAAYFCASSPPSEGRKNIQYFGAGTRLSVL.

The chain has TRBV7-2 and TRBJ1-6, with D possibly matching TRBD1 (5 bases). The CDR3 spans 18 residues. Germline V gene lookup returns CDR1 SGHTA and CDR2 FQGNSA. V was clipped by 2 bases and J by 8 bases, with 22 bases between them. Written as DNA, the CDR3 is TGTGCCAGCAGCTTATCGGGGTCGGGATACAGGTGGGATTCACCCCTCCACTTT. This translates into CASSLSGSGYRWDSPLHF.

The chain has TRBV5-1 and TRBJ2-3; D possibly corresponds to TRBD2 (6 bases). Deletions cut 4 bases from V and 4 bases from J, with 13 bases between. The length of the CDR3 is 14 residues. Germline V lookup: CDR1 SGHRS, CDR2 YFSETQ. The CDR3 bases are TGCGCCAGCAGCCGGGGCCTAGCGCCAGATACGCAGTATTTT. It translates to CASSRGLAPDTQYF.

This clonotype was recorded a few times. The rearrangement uses TRBV5-1 and TRBJ2-5, with 8 bases aligning to TRBD1. The V gene's germline CDR1 is SGHRS and CDR2 YFSETQ. Germline trimming cut 5 bases from V and 5 bases from J; bases unmatched to any gene: 11. This CDR3 is 15 amino acids long. CDR3 in amino acids: CASRGGQGFAETQYF. The CDR3 region has the DNA TGCGCCAGCAGAGGCGGACAGGGTTTTGCCGAGACCCAGTACTTC.

The chain is built from TRBV4-3 and TRBJ2-2, with TRBD1 identical over 7 bases. The ends lost 4 bases at V and 5 bases at J; junction bases unmatched: 7. The CDR3 sequence is 15 residues long. The germline V gene has CDR1 LGHNA and CDR2 YSLEER. The CDR3 here is CASSPTGLSTGELFF. CDR3 nucleotides: TGCGCCAGCAGCCCGACAGGGCTGAGTACCGGGGAGCTGTTTTTT.